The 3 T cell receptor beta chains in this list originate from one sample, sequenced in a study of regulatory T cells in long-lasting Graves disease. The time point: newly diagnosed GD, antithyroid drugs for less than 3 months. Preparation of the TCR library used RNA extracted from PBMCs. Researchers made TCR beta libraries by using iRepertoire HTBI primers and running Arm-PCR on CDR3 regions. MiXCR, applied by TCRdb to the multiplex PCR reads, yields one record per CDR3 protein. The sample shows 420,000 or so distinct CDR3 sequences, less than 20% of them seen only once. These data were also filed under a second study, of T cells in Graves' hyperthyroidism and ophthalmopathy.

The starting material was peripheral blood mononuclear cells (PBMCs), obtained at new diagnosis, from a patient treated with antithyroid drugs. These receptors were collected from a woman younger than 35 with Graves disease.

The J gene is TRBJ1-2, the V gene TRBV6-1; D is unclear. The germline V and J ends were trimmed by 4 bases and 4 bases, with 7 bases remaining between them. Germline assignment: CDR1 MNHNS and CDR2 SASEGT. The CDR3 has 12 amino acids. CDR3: CASSGSSYGYTF. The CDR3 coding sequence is TGTGCCAGCAGTGGCTCGTCCTATGGCTACACCTTC.

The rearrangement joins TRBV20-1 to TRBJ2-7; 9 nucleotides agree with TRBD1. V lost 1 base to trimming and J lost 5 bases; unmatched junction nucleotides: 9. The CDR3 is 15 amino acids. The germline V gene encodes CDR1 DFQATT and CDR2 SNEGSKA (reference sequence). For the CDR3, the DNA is TGCAGTGCTAGAGCCTTAGACAGGGGGAGTCACGAGCAGTACTTC. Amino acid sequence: CSARALDRGSHEQYF.

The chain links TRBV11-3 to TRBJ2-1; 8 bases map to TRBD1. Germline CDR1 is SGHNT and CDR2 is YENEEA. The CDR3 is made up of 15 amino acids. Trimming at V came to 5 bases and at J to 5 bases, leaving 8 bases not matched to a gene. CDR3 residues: CASSRGQGDDNEQFF. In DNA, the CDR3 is TGTGCCAGCAGCAGAGGACAGGGAGACGACAATGAGCAGTTCTTC.